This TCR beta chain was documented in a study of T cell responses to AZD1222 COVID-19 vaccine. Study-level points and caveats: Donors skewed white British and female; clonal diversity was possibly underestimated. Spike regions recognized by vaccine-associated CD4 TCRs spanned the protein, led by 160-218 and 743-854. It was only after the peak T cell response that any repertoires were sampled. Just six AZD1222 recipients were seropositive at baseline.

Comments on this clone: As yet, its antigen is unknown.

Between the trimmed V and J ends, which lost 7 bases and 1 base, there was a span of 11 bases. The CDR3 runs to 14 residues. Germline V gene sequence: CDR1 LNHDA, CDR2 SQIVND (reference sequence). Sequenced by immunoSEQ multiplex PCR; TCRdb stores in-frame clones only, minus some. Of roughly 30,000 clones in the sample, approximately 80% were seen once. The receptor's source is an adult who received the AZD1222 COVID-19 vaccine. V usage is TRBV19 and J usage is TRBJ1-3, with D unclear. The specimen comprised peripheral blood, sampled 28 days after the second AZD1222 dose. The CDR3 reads CASNSAGSGNTIYF. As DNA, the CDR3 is TGTGCCAGTAATTCAGCTGGGTCTGGAAACACCATATATTTT.